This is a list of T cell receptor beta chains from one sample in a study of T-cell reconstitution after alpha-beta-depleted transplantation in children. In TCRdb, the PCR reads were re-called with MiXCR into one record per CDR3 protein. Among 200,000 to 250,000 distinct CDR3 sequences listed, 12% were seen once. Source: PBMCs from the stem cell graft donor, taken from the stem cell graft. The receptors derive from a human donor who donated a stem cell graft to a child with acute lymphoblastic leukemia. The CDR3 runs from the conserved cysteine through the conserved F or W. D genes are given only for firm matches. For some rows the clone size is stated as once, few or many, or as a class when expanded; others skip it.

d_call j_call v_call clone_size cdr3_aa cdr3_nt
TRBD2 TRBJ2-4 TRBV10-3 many CAISELAGVNIQYF TGTGCCATCAGTGAGCTAGCGGGGGTAAACATTCAGTACTTC
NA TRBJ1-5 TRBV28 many CASMVGDSNQPQHF TGTGCCAGCATGGTAGGAGACAGCAATCAGCCCCAGCATTTT
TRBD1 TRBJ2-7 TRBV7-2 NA CASSLAGQGLSYEQYF TGTGCCAGCAGCTTAGCGGGACAGGGATTATCCTACGAGCAGTACTTC
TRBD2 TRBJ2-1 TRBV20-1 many CSARGFSGRNEQFF TGCAGTGCTAGAGGGTTTAGCGGGAGAAATGAGCAGTTCTTC
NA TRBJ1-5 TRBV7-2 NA CASRLEGLGNQPQHF TGTGCCAGCAGGTTGGAAGGGTTGGGCAATCAGCCCCAGCATTTT
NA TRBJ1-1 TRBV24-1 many CATRDVGTEAFF TGTGCCACCCGGGATGTCGGCACTGAAGCTTTCTTT
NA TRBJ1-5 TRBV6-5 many CATHNSNQPQHF TGTGCCACCCATAATAGCAATCAGCCCCAGCATTTT
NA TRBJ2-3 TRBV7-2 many CASSLGRATDTQYF TGTGCCAGCAGCTTAGGGCGGGCTACAGATACGCAGTATTTT
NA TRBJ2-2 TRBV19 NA CASSPFRRGVYGDTGELFF TGTGCCAGTAGCCCATTTCGAAGGGGAGTCTATGGGGACACCGGGGAGCTGTTTTTT
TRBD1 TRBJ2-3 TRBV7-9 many CASSPPGQGISDTQYF TGTGCCAGCAGCCCACCGGGACAGGGGATTTCAGATACGCAGTATTTT
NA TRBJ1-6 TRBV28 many CASSPPGNWELYNSPLHF TGTGCCAGCAGTCCCCCTGGGAACTGGGAACTTTATAATTCACCCCTCCACTTT
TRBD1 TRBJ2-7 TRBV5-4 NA CASSLGGQVLSYEQYF TGTGCCAGCAGCTTGGGGGGACAGGTGCTCTCCTACGAGCAGTACTTC
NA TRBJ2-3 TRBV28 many CASSLSRPGNWADTQYF TGTGCCAGCAGTTTATCCCGACCGGGAAATTGGGCAGATACGCAGTATTTT
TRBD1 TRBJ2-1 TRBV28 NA CASSSQGATLYNEQFF TGTGCCAGCAGTTCCCAGGGGGCAACCCTCTACAATGAGCAGTTCTTC
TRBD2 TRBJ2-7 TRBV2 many CASSASSPGLAGDYEQYF TGTGCCAGCAGTGCTTCTAGCCCAGGACTAGCGGGAGACTACGAGCAGTACTTC
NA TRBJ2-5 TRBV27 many CASSLIPQETQYF TGTGCCAGCAGCCTAATACCCCAAGAGACCCAGTACTTC
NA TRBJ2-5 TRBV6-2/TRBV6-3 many CASSYSSRGETQYF TGTGCCAGCAGTTACTCGTCCAGGGGCGAGACCCAGTACTTC
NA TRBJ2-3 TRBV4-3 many CASSHSVREDTQYF TGCGCCAGCAGCCACAGTGTCAGGGAAGATACGCAGTATTTT
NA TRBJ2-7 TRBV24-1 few CATDDGSPDEQYF TGTGCCACCGACGACGGATCTCCGGACGAGCAGTACTTC
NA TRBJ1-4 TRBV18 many CASSPMGGEKLFF TGTGCCAGCTCACCGATGGGAGGTGAAAAACTGTTTTTT
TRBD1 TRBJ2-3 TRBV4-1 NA CASSRNRGFGYDTDTQYF TGCGCCAGCAGCCGAAACAGGGGATTCGGTTATGACACAGATACGCAGTATTTT
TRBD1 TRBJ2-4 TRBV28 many CASSLPGQGGKNIQYF TGTGCCAGCAGTTTACCTGGACAGGGGGGCAAAAACATTCAGTACTTC
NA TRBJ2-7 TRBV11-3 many CASSLVAGNEQYF TGTGCCAGCAGCTTAGTAGCAGGGAACGAGCAGTACTTC
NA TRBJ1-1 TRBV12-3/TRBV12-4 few CASTYGGVLAEAFF TGTGCCAGCACCTATGGCGGGGTTCTGGCTGAAGCTTTCTTT
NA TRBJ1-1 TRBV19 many CASSPGTTATEAFF TGTGCCAGTAGCCCCGGGACGACGGCCACTGAAGCTTTCTTT
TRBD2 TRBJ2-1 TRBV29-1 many CSDAGGAYNEQFF TGCAGCGATGCGGGGGGGGCCTACAATGAGCAGTTCTTC
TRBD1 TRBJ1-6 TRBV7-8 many CASSRTDRGNSPLHF TGTGCCAGCAGCCGAACCGACAGGGGGAATTCACCCCTCCACTTT
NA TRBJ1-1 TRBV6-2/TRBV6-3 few CASSYVESTEAFF TGTGCCAGCAGTTACGTCGAGAGTACTGAAGCTTTCTTT
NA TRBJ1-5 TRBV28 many CASSFRGTGQPQHF TGTGCCAGCAGTTTCAGGGGTACGGGTCAGCCCCAGCATTTT
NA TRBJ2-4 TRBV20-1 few CSVRGLAKNSQYF TGCAGTGTTAGGGGATTAGCCAAAAACAGTCAGTACTTC
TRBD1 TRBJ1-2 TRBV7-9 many CASRAGTGDGYTF TGTGCCAGCAGAGCCGGGACAGGGGATGGCTACACCTTC
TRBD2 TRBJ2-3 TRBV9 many CASSPTGTSGSTDTQYF TGTGCCAGCAGCCCCACCGGGACTAGCGGCTCCACAGATACGCAGTATTTT
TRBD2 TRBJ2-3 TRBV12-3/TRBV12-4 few CASSFRLAGGPTDTQYF TGTGCCAGCAGTTTTAGGTTAGCGGGAGGGCCGACAGATACGCAGTATTTT
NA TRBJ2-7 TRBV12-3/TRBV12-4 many CASSLGVRQLEYF TGTGCCAGCAGTTTAGGGGTCCGGCAACTCGAGTACTTC
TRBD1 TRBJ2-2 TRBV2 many CASKWEQGGTGELFF TGTGCCAGCAAATGGGAACAGGGGGGAACCGGGGAGCTGTTTTTT
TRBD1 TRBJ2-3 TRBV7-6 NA CASSSQDRSTDTQYF TGTGCCAGCAGCTCGCAGGACAGGTCCACAGATACGCAGTATTTT
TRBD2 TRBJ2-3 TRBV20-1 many CSAIAGGRFGTQYF TGCAGTGCTATTGCGGGGGGCCGCTTTGGTACGCAGTATTTT
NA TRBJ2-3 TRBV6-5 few CASSYSNYGATTDTQYF TGTGCCAGCAGTTACTCTAACTACGGGGCAACCACAGATACGCAGTATTTT
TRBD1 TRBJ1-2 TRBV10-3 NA CATTDRLNYGYTF TGTGCCACCACGGACAGGCTTAACTATGGCTACACCTTC
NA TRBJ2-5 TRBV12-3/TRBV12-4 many CASSLQGWAQYF TGTGCCAGCAGTTTACAGGGCTGGGCCCAGTACTTC
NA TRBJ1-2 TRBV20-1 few CSARDLWEGKHYGYTF TGCAGTGCTAGAGATCTTTGGGAGGGGAAACACTATGGCTACACCTTC
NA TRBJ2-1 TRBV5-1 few CASSHTGGEQFF TGCGCCAGCAGCCACACGGGGGGCGAGCAGTTCTTC
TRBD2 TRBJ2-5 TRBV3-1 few CASSQRLAGGIQYF TGTGCCAGCAGCCAGAGACTAGCGGGGGGAATCCAGTACTTC
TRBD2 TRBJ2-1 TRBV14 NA CASSQREGLITLTNEQFF TGTGCCAGCAGCCAGCGGGAGGGCCTAATTACGCTAACCAATGAGCAGTTCTTC
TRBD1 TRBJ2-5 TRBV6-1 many CASSLDRGREETQYF TGTGCCAGCAGCCTCGACAGGGGGCGCGAAGAGACCCAGTACTTC
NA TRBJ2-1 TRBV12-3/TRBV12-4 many CASRQRGRPYNEQFF TGTGCCAGCAGACAACGGGGGCGACCATACAATGAGCAGTTCTTC
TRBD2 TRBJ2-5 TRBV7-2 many CASSYSGTSAETQYF TGTGCCAGCAGCTACTCCGGGACTAGCGCCGAGACCCAGTACTTC
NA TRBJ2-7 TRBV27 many CASSFVGHTYEQYF TGTGCCAGCAGTTTTGTCGGACACACCTACGAGCAGTACTTC
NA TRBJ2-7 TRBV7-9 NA CASGSGGAGYEQYF TGTGCCAGCGGGTCCGGCGGAGCGGGCTACGAGCAGTACTTC
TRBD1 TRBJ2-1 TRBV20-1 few CSAPRGQVEEQFF TGCAGTGCTCCCAGGGGGCAGGTGGAAGAGCAGTTCTTC
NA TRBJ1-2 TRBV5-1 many CASSLERELNGYTF TGCGCCAGCAGCTTGGAGAGGGAGCTAAACGGCTACACCTTC
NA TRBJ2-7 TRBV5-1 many CASSPSRGGTYEQYF TGCGCCAGCAGCCCCTCAAGGGGGGGAACCTACGAGCAGTACTTC
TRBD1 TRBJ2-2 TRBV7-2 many CASSSNRGGELFF TGTGCCAGCAGCTCAAACAGGGGCGGGGAGCTGTTTTTT
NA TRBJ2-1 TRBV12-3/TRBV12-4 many CASSLFGSGGYNEQFF TGTGCCAGCAGTTTATTCGGATCTGGAGGATACAATGAGCAGTTCTTC
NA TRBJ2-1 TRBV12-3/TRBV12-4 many CASSSLGERDNEQFF TGTGCCAGCAGTTCTCTAGGGGAACGGGACAATGAGCAGTTCTTC
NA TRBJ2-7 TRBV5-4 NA CTSSSSRDTRYEQYF TGTACCAGCAGCTCCTCCCGGGACACTCGCTACGAGCAGTACTTC
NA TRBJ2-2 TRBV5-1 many CASSLVQGNAGELFF TGCGCCAGCAGCTTGGTCCAGGGGAACGCCGGGGAGCTGTTTTTT
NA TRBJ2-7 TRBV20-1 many CSATLEGPQGEQYF TGCAGTGCAACCTTAGAGGGCCCGCAAGGGGAGCAGTACTTC
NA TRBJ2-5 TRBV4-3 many CASSQSLKRETQYF TGCGCCAGCAGCCAATCGTTGAAGAGGGAGACCCAGTACTTC
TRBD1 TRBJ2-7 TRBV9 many CASSAQTGRGEQYF TGTGCCAGCAGCGCCCAGACAGGGAGAGGGGAGCAGTACTTC